This is a list of T cell receptor beta chains from one sample in a study of blood T cell repertoires in COVID-19. Generated by immunoSEQ multiplex PCR, the TCRdb table keeps only in-frame clones and is missing some. Of roughly 100,000 clones detected, roughly four fifths appear once; the ten largest clones hold 4% to 5.5%. Specimen: peripheral blood. All receptors come from a man aged 60 to 69 with acute or convalescent COVID-19. Each CDR3 is given with its conserved first and last residue. A D gene is named only where the DNA matches it firmly. Only some rows state a clone size, as once, few, many or a class for expanded clones.

TRBV5-1	TRBJ2-3	once	-	CASSPGLTSTDTQYF	TGCGCCAGCAGCCCGGGACTTACTAGCACAGATACGCAGTATTTT
TRBV7-9	TRBJ2-2	-	TRBD2	CATGTARLAGDTGELFF	TGTGCCACGGGCACGGCTCGCTTAGCGGGAGACACCGGGGAGCTGTTTTTT
TRBV5-1	TRBJ1-4	few	-	CASSFLSQGPGEKLFF	TGCGCCAGCAGCTTTCTTTCGCAGGGGCCCGGTGAAAAACTGTTTTTT
TRBV7-3	TRBJ1-2	-	TRBD1	CASSPTGGNNYGYTF	TGTGCCAGCAGTCCCACAGGGGGAAACAACTATGGCTACACCTTC
TRBV7-7	TRBJ2-3	-	TRBD2	CASSLGVAGGGDTQYF	TGTGCTAGCAGCTTAGGCGTCGCGGGAGGGGGAGATACGCAGTATTTT
TRBV24-1	TRBJ2-5	-	-	CATSDYLRGQETQYF	TGTGCCACCAGTGACTACCTCAGGGGTCAAGAGACCCAGTACTTC
TRBV5-1	TRBJ2-7	few	-	CASSLARGTSYEQYF	TGCGCCAGCAGCTTGGCTCGGGGGACTTCCTACGAGCAGTACTTC
TRBV28	TRBJ2-7	-	TRBD2	CASSSGLAGREQYF	TGTGCCAGCAGTTCGGGACTAGCGGGGAGAGAGCAGTACTTC
TRBV2	TRBJ2-7	-	-	CASSALRSTTYEQYF	TGTGCCAGCAGTGCCCTGAGATCAACCACCTACGAGCAGTACTTC
TRBV9	TRBJ2-3	-	TRBD2	CASSPGGAALTDTQYF	TGTGCCAGCAGCCCCGGGGGGGCGGCCCTCACAGATACGCAGTATTTT
TRBV19	TRBJ1-5	once	TRBD1	CASINLQGTIGAGPQHF	TGTGCCAGTATTAACCTACAGGGGACGATTGGCGCCGGGCCCCAGCATTTT
TRBV7-2	TRBJ2-1	-	TRBD1	CASSPQGNEQFF	TGTGCCAGCAGCCCACAGGGGAATGAGCAGTTCTTC
TRBV10-1	TRBJ2-2	few	-	CASSQQSNTGELFF	TGCGCCAGCAGTCAACAGTCGAACACCGGGGAGCTGTTTTTT
TRBV28	TRBJ2-5	once	TRBD2	CASSGWGLAHTRETQYF	TGTGCCAGCAGTGGATGGGGACTAGCTCATACTCGGGAGACCCAGTACTTC
TRBV15	TRBJ2-2	-	-	CATSRDGPRRITNTGELFF	TGTGCCACCAGCAGAGATGGGCCCCGGAGGATTACTAACACCGGGGAGCTGTTTTTT
TRBV5-1	TRBJ2-2	-	TRBD1	CASSLAWDRGRTGELFF	TGCGCCAGCAGCTTGGCCTGGGACAGGGGGCGAACCGGGGAGCTGTTTTTT
TRBV3-1/TRBV3-2	TRBJ1-6	-	-	CASSQDFVGMTDNSPLHF	TGTGCCAGCAGCCAAGATTTTGTGGGGATGACAGATAATTCACCCCTCCACTTT
TRBV2	TRBJ2-4	-	TRBD1	CASSDRQGASGIQYF	TGTGCCAGCAGTGACCGACAGGGGGCGAGTGGCATTCAGTACTTC
TRBV12-3/TRBV12-4	TRBJ1-1	-	-	CASSFPLTEAFF	TGTGCCAGCAGTTTTCCCTTAACTGAAGCTTTCTTT
TRBV11-2	TRBJ1-6	-	TRBD1	CASSSGTGNSPLHF	TGTGCCAGCAGCTCCGGGACAGGGAATTCACCCCTCCACTTT
TRBV7-8	TRBJ2-1	-	TRBD2	CASSSRLAGDNEQFF	TGTGCCAGCAGCTCTAGACTAGCGGGGGACAATGAGCAGTTCTTC
TRBV6-5	TRBJ2-1	-	TRBD2	CASSKPTSGNEQFF	TGTGCCAGCAGTAAACCCACTAGCGGCAATGAGCAGTTCTTC
TRBV6-6	TRBJ2-7	once	-	CASRQGWYEQYF	TGTGCCAGCAGACAGGGTTGGTACGAGCAGTACTTC
TRBV19	TRBJ2-2	few	-	CASRYRTDGAGELFF	TGTGCCAGTAGGTATCGGACGGACGGGGCCGGGGAGCTGTTTTTT
TRBV20-1	TRBJ2-7	-	TRBD2	CSASTSGIPYEQYF	TGCAGTGCTAGTACTAGCGGGATCCCCTACGAGCAGTACTTC
TRBV28	TRBJ2-1	-	-	CASRRGYNEQFF	TGTGCCAGCCGAAGGGGATACAATGAGCAGTTCTTC
TRBV11-3	TRBJ2-3	-	TRBD2	CASSSGTNTDTQYF	TGTGCCAGCAGTTCCGGGACTAACACAGATACGCAGTATTTT
TRBV10-3	TRBJ2-1	-	TRBD2	CAISDAGTSEDEQFF	TGTGCCATCAGTGACGCCGGGACTAGCGAGGATGAGCAGTTCTTC
TRBV12-3/TRBV12-4	TRBJ1-2	few	-	CASLVGGGGGYTF	TGTGCCAGCTTAGTCGGGGGTGGTGGTGGCTACACCTTC
TRBV6-6	TRBJ2-2	once	TRBD2	CASSYGGRFGELFF	TGTGCCAGCAGTTATGGCGGGAGGTTCGGGGAGCTGTTTTTT
TRBV7-3	TRBJ1-2	-	-	CASSPGGSNYGYTF	TGTGCCAGCAGCCCGGGGGGATCTAACTATGGCTACACCTTC
TRBV6-2/TRBV6-3	TRBJ2-7	-	TRBD1	CASSSLPGQGTPYEQYF	TGTGCCAGCAGTTCCCTCCCCGGACAGGGGACCCCCTACGAGCAGTACTTC
TRBV5-1	TRBJ2-1	-	-	CASSTGLPHNEQFF	TGCGCCAGCAGCACGGGACTTCCCCACAATGAGCAGTTCTTC
TRBV5-6	TRBJ2-3	-	-	CASSLGGQGDTQYF	TGTGCCAGCAGCTTGGGGGGTCAGGGAGATACGCAGTATTTT